A selection of T cell receptor beta chains follows, all from one sample in a study of blood T cell repertoires in COVID-19. TCRdb keeps only in-frame clones here, not all; method: immunoSEQ multiplex PCR. The sample includes about 480,000 clones, approximately 90% of them seen just once. Sequencing was carried out using peripheral blood. The receptor source for this set is a young woman with acute or convalescent COVID-19. Each CDR3 is given with its conserved first and last residue. The D gene is left open where the match is weak. Clone size is given for some rows only: seen once, a few or many times, or a class if the clone is expanded.

>TRBV5-1|-|TRBD1|TRBJ2-3
CASTHRGSPGNTQYF
TGCGCCAGCACCCACAGGGGAAGTCCTGGAAATACGCAGTATTTT
>TRBV11-2|-|TRBD1|TRBJ1-1
CASSRTGGEAFF
TGTGCCAGCAGCAGGACAGGGGGTGAAGCTTTCTTT
>TRBV3-1/TRBV3-2|-|-|TRBJ1-2
CASSQVGTNYGYTF
TGTGCCAGCAGCCAAGTCGGGACTAACTATGGCTACACCTTC
>TRBV3-1/TRBV3-2|once|-|TRBJ2-7
CASSQDVGVVYEQYF
TGTGCCAGCAGCCAAGACGTAGGGGTAGTGTACGAGCAGTACTTC
>TRBV5-4|-|TRBD2|TRBJ2-2
CASSLGLAGGEVGELFF
TGTGCCAGCAGCTTGGGACTAGCGGGGGGTGAGGTCGGGGAGCTGTTTTTT
>TRBV5-1|-|TRBD1|TRBJ2-1
CASSLGTGVNEQFF
TGCGCCAGCAGCCTCGGGACAGGGGTCAATGAGCAGTTCTTC
>TRBV30|-|-|TRBJ2-5
CAWSAQRWETQYF
TGTGCCTGGAGTGCTCAGCGGTGGGAGACCCAGTACTTC
>TRBV23-1|-|TRBD1|TRBJ1-2
CASSQDRGKDGYTF
TGCGCCAGCAGTCAAGACAGGGGGAAGGATGGCTACACCTTC
>TRBV7-8|-|-|TRBJ1-4
CASSPILNEKLFF
TGTGCCAGCAGCCCGATACTCAATGAAAAACTGTTTTTT
>TRBV2|-|TRBD1|TRBJ2-2
CASSGQGDTGELFF
TGTGCCAGCAGTGGGCAGGGGGACACCGGGGAGCTGTTTTTT
>TRBV6-5|once|TRBD1|TRBJ2-7
CASSLQGASSYEQYF
TGTGCCAGCAGCCTACAGGGGGCTAGCTCCTACGAGCAGTACTTC
>TRBV5-1|-|TRBD1|TRBJ1-2
CASSSAWPGQSYTF
TGCGCCAGCAGCAGCGCCTGGCCGGGACAGTCATACACCTTC
>TRBV9|-|-|TRBJ1-2
CASSVSGEPYGYTF
TGTGCCAGCAGCGTCTCCGGGGAACCCTATGGCTACACCTTC
>TRBV11-2|-|-|TRBJ2-4
CASSLEGGAGNIQYF
TGTGCCAGCAGCTTAGAAGGGGGGGCGGGAAACATTCAGTACTTC
>TRBV5-5|-|-|TRBJ1-1
CASSVDTYKSPFF
TGTGCCAGCAGCGTTGATACATATAAATCTCCTTTCTTT